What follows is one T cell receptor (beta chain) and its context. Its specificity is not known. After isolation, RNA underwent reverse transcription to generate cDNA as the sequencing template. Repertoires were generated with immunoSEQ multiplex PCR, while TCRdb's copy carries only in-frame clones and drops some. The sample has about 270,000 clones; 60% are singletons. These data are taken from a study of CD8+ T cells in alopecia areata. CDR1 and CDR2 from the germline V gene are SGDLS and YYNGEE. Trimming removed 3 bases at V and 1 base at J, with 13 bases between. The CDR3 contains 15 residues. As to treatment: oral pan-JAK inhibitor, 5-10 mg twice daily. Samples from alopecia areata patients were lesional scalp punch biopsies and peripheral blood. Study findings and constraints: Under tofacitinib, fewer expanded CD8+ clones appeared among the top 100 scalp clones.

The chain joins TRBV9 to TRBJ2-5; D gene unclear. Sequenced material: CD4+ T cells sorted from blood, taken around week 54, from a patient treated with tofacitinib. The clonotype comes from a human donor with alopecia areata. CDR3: CASSAKTATQETQYF. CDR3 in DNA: TGTGCCAGCAGCGCAAAGACCGCTACCCAAGAGACCCAGTACTTC.